The source of this T cell receptor beta chain is a study of blood T cells in healthy people across ages. PCR was performed a second time for about 6 to 12 cycles using a sample-barcoded 5' primer and a J-beta primer mix. TCRdb redid the calling of the 5' RACE reads with MiXCR, one entry per CDR3 protein. The sample includes about 650,000 distinct CDR3 sequences, 32% of them seen just once. This clonotype was counted many times. The antigen is undetermined. Per individual sample, total RNA of at least 6 micrograms was extracted. Whole-study results and caveats: TCR beta diversity, measured per million T cells, fell in a roughly linear way with age.

Sequenced input: blood. The sequence derives from a woman of 80 years or more in good health.

The CDR3 DNA follows: TGTGCCACCAGTGATGACCAAGAGACCCAGTACTTC. It yields the protein CATSDDQETQYF. This chain uses TRBV24-1 with TRBJ2-5; D is uncertain. Trimming took off 3 bases at V and 0 bases at J, with 1 base between the two ends. The germline CDR1 and CDR2 sequences are KGHDR and SFDVKD. This CDR3 spans 12 amino acids.